Presented here are 6 T cell receptor beta chains from one specimen sequenced in a study of blood T cell repertoires in COVID-19. Clones were read by immunoSEQ multiplex PCR, and TCRdb kept only the in-frame ones, dropping some. The data contain just over 300,000 clones, 65% to 90% of them singletons. What was sequenced was PBMCs or T cells enriched from blood (not recorded which). All receptors derive from a man aged 25 to 40 who had recovered from COVID-19.

The rearrangement joins TRBV28 to TRBJ1-5; TRBD1 matches at 7 bases. Trimming cost V 5 bases and J 6 bases; bases outside gene matches: 7. Germline V gives CDR1 MDHEN, CDR2 SYDVKM. This CDR3 has 14 residues. The CDR3 DNA reads as TGTGCCAGCAGTCCCCCAAACAGGGGTCAGCCCCAGCATTTT. Its translation: CASSPPNRGQPQHF. The variable domain in full, completed from reference TRBV28 and TRBJ1-5, reads DVKVTQSSRYLVKRTGEKVFLECVQDMDHENMFWYRQDPGLGLRLIYFSYDVKMKEKGDIPEGYSVSREKKERFSLILESASTNQTSMYLCASSPPNRGQPQHFGDGTRLSIL.

This clone was detected a few times. The chain combines TRBV7-9 with TRBJ2-7; no clear D. Germline V gene sequence: CDR1 SEHNR, CDR2 FQNEAQ (reference sequence). The CDR3 spans 11 residues. Trimming cost V 2 bases and J 3 bases, with 2 bases left between them. CDR3 sequence reads: CASSLHYEQYF. The CDR3 bases are TGTGCCAGCAGCTTACACTACGAGCAGTACTTC. Full variable domain (rest looked up from reference TRBV7-9 and TRBJ2-7): DTGVSQNPRHKITKRGQNVTFRCDPISEHNRLYWYRQTLGQGPEFLTYFQNEAQLEKSRLLSDRFSAERPKGSFSTLEIQRTEQGDSAMYLCASSLHYEQYFGPGTRLTVT.

The CDR3, as DNA: TGCGCCAGCAGCCGGAGATCTGGGACAGGGGTGCGGGAGACCCAGTACTTC. This gives the protein CASSRRSGTGVRETQYF. V is TRBV5-1 and J is TRBJ2-5, with 10 bases that match TRBD1. CDR3 length: 17 residues. The germline V gene encodes CDR1 SGHRS and CDR2 YFSETQ. The ends lost 4 bases at V and 5 bases at J; junction bases unmatched: 14.

The chain uses TRBV4-2 and TRBJ1-1; 10 bases agree with TRBD1. With 6 bases clipped from V and 7 bases from J, the junction kept 8 bases outside the gene matches. The length of the CDR3 is 14 residues. Germline loops: CDR1 LGHNA, CDR2 YNFKEQ. The CDR3 DNA is TGTGCCAGCAGTCCCAGGACAGGGGGTTTTGAAGCTTTCTTT. Translation gives CASSPRTGGFEAFF.

CDR3 in amino acids: CASSLPTSSAGGSYEQYF. CDR3 sequence (DNA): TGTGCCAGCAGTCTGCCTACGTCCTCGGCGGGGGGGAGTTACGAGCAGTACTTC. The chain joins TRBV28 to TRBJ2-7, with 9 bases lining up with TRBD2. Germline loops: CDR1 MDHEN, CDR2 SYDVKM. Trimming removed 5 bases from V and 4 bases from J; junction bases left unmatched: 18. This CDR3 is built from 18 residues.

V is TRBV7-2 and J is TRBJ2-7; 8 nucleotides line up with TRBD2. Germline CDR1 SGHTA, CDR2 FQGNSA. Trimming at V came to 10 bases and at J to 1 base, leaving 9 bases not matched to a gene. This CDR3 region has 14 residues. The chain's CDR3 is CATAYRGGSYEQYF. CDR3 DNA sequence: TGTGCCACCGCATACCGGGGGGGGTCCTACGAGCAGTACTTC.